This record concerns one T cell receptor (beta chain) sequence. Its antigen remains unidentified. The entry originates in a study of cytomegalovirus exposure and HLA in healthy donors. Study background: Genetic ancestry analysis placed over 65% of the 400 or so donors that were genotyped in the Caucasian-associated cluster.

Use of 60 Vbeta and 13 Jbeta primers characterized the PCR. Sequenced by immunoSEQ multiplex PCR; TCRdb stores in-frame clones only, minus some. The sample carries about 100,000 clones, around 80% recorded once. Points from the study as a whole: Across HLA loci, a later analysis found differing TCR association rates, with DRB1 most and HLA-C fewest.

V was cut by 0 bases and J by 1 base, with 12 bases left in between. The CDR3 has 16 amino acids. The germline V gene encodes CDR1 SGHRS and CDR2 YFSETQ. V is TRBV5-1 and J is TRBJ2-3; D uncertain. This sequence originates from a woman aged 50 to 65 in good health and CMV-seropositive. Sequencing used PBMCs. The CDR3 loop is CASSLGASTGTDTQYF. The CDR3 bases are TGCGCCAGCAGCTTGGGAGCGTCGACGGGCACAGATACGCAGTATTTT. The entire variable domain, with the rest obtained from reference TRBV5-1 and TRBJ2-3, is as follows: KAGVTQTPRYLIKTRGQQVTLSCSPISGHRSVSWYQQTPGQGLQFLFEYFSETQRNKGNFPGRFSGRQFSNSRSEMNVSTLELGDSALYLCASSLGASTGTDTQYFGPGTRLTVL.